This T cell receptor (beta chain) originates from a study of cytomegalovirus exposure and HLA in healthy donors. Background on the study: The same platform was used for the 120 validation repertoires and the roughly 670 first-cohort repertoires, a later analysis reported. Findings and limits, study-wide: The dataset shows that most TCR sequences were rare, while some public TCRs occurred in many donors.

The donors were part of the validation cohort, which consisted of approximately 110 subjects and was separate from the first cohort of several hundred subjects. The CDR3 is 14 amino acids. Looked up from germline, CDR1 is MNHEY and CDR2 is SVGAGI. Comment on this clone: What it binds is not known. The junction differs from germline at one of its ends, possibly a read error.

Method: immunoSEQ multiplex PCR; TCRdb's copy keeps in-frame clones and lacks some. The table lists a few hundred thousand clones, nearly 90% of them singletons, with approximately 0.34% in the top ten. The chain uses TRBV6-5 and TRBJ2-3; D remains unclear. Sequencing used PBMCs. This receptor was taken from a woman between 18 and 29 years old in good health and CMV-seronegative. The CDR3 nucleotides are TGTGCCACCAGTTCGCTTCGGGGCACAGATACGCAGTATTTT. It translates to CATSSLRGTDTQYF.